The clone carrying this TCR beta chain was found many times. Its antigen remains unidentified. The data belong to a study of T cell repertoires in cytomegalovirus infection. Background on the study: Matching HLA type, along with CMV infection, was indicated by public TCR beta signatures.

TCRdb called the reads again in MiXCR, with one record for every CDR3 protein. The sample lists around 530,000 distinct CDR3 sequences, about 25% seen once, with approximately 13% in the top ten. The CDR3 runs 18 residues. Trimming pared 0 bases from V and 1 base from J, leaving 18 bases between. CDR1 and CDR2 (germline): MGHRA, YSYEKL. Study-level results: Adding up the frequency of public TCR beta families identified people who carried CMV plus the relevant HLA. There were HLA-C-restricted CMV-specific TCR beta clonotypes dominating the ex vivo response.

V is TRBV4-1 and J is TRBJ1-1; D not certain. The TCR originated in a human donor in good health (CMV status not recorded). Some clones in this sample may be carry-over from other donors' samples. Sequencing was carried out using PBMCs. In nucleotides, the CDR3 is TGCGCCAGCAGCCAAGATGTAGGGTCAGCAGGAACGAACACTGAAGCTTTCTTT. Its translation: CASSQDVGSAGTNTEAFF.